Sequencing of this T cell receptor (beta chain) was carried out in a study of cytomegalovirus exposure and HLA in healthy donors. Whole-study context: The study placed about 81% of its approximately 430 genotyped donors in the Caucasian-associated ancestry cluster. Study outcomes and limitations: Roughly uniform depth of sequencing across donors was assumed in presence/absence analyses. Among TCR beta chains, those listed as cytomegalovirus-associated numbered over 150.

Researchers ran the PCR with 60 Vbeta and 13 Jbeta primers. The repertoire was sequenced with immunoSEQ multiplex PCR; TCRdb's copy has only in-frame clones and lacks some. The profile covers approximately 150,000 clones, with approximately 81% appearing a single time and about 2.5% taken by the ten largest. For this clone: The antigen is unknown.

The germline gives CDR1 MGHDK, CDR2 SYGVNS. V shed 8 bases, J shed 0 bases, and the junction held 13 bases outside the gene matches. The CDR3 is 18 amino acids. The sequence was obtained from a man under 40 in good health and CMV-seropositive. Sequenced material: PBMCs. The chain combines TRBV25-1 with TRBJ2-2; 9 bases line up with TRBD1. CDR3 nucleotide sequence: TGTGCCAGCTCTGGACAGGGGACGACATTCGCGAACACCGGGGAGCTGTTTTTT. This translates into CASSGQGTTFANTGELFF.